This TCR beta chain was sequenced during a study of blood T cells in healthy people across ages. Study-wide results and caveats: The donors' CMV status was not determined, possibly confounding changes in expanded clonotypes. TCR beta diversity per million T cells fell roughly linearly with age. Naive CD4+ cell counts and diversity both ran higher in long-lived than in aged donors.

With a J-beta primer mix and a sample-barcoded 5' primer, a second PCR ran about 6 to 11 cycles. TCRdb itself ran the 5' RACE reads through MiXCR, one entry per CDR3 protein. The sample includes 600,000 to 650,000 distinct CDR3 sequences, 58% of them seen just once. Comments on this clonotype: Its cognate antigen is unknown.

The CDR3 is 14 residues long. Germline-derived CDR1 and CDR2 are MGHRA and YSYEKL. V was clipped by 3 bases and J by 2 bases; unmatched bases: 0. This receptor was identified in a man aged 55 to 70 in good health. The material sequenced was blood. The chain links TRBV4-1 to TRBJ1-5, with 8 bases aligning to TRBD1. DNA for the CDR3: TGCGCCAGCAGCCAGACAGGGGGCAATCAGCCCCAGCATTTT. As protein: CASSQTGGNQPQHF.